A single sample gave rise to the 8 T cell receptor beta chains below, sequenced in a study of glioma-infiltrating T cells after dendritic cell vaccination. Time point described: after dendritic cell vaccination, including at tumor progression/relapse. Here immunoSEQ multiplex PCR was the method, and the copy in TCRdb shows in-frame clones only, minus some. The sample comprises almost 90,000 clones, about four fifths of which are singletons, and roughly 6.8% rests with the top ten. Sequencing was performed on blood, taken after dendritic cell vaccination. The receptors shown here come from a human donor with glioblastoma.

The V call is TRBV6-1, the J call TRBJ1-2; 10 bases map to TRBD1. The length of the CDR3 is 15 residues. Germline CDR1 is MNHNS and CDR2 is SASEGT. Trimming cost V 4 bases and J 7 bases; bases outside gene matches: 9. The CDR3 bases are TGTGCCAGCAGTGGGCGGGACAGGGGTATTTTTGGCTACACCTTC. Encoded protein: CASSGRDRGIFGYTF.

This chain links TRBV11-2 with TRBJ2-5, with 7 bases aligning to TRBD1. J gave up 1 base and V 5 bases, and 4 bases lay outside the gene matches. The germline V gene encodes CDR1 SGHAT and CDR2 FQNNGV. The CDR3 is 14 residues long. CDR3 DNA sequence: TGTGCCAGCAGCCCGGGGACAGCCCAAGAGACCCAGTACTTC. It encodes CASSPGTAQETQYF.

This clone was detected once. The J gene is TRBJ2-3, the V gene TRBV7-9; tentative D call: TRBD2 (5 bases). Germline CDR1 is SEHNR and CDR2 is FQNEAQ (reference sequence). The V end was cut by 5 bases, the J end by 3 bases, with 15 bases between. The CDR3 is 15 residues long. CDR3 DNA sequence: TGTGCCAGCAGCCCGGACTCCGGGCTGACAGATACGCAGTATTTT. Protein sequence: CASSPDSGLTDTQYF.

The chain has TRBV4-1 and TRBJ2-5; no clear D gene. This CDR3 comprises 14 residues. Germline CDR1 is MGHRA and CDR2 is YSYEKL. V lost 3 bases and J lost 2, with 10 bases in between. CDR3 bases: TGCGCCAGCAGCCACCATAAGCAACAAGAGACCCAGTACTTC. Translation gives CASSHHKQQETQYF.

This chain connects TRBV7-8 to TRBJ1-1; weak D call: TRBD1 (5 bases). The CDR3 is 15 amino acids. V was cut by 1 base and J by 1 base, with 10 bases left in between. CDR1 and CDR2 (germline): SGHVS, FQNEAQ. The CDR3 DNA follows: TGTGCCAGCAGCTTAGTCCCCACAGGGAACACTGAAGCTTTCTTT. The encoded protein is CASSLVPTGNTEAFF. Based on the CDR3 plus reference TRBV7-8 and TRBJ1-1, the full variable domain is GAGVSQSPRYKVAKRGQDVALRCDPISGHVSLFWYQQALGQGPEFLTYFQNEAQLDKSGLPSDRFFAERPEGSVSTLKIQRTQQEDSAVYLCASSLVPTGNTEAFFGQGTRLTVV.

This clone was recorded only once. The chain employs TRBV5-6 and TRBJ2-3, with TRBD1 matching over 8 bases. The CDR3 is 16 residues long. Germline values: CDR1 SGHDT, CDR2 YYEEEE. Germline trimming cut 4 bases from V and 3 bases from J; bases unmatched to any gene: 10. CDR3 amino acids: CASSPGQAEKTDTQYF. In DNA, the CDR3 is TGTGCCAGCAGCCCGGGACAGGCCGAAAAGACAGATACGCAGTATTTT.

The V and J genes are TRBV2 and TRBJ2-5; maybe TRBD1 (5 bases). With 4 bases removed from V and 0 bases from J, the gap between germline ends came to 9 bases. The CDR3 length is 14 residues. Germline values: CDR1 SNHLY, CDR2 FYNNEI. The CDR3 coding sequence is TGTGCCAGCAGTGTTGACAGAAACCAAGAGACCCAGTACTTC. It encodes CASSVDRNQETQYF.

The rearrangement joins TRBV5-8 to TRBJ2-7; 11 bases line up with TRBD2. The CDR3 length is 16 residues. Germline V gives CDR1 SGHTS, CDR2 YDEGEE. Germline trimming cut 2 bases from V and 2 bases from J; bases unmatched to any gene: 6. The CDR3 region has the DNA TGTGCCAGCAGCTTACCCGGGACTAGCGGAACCTACGAGCAGTACTTC. This gives the protein CASSLPGTSGTYEQYF.